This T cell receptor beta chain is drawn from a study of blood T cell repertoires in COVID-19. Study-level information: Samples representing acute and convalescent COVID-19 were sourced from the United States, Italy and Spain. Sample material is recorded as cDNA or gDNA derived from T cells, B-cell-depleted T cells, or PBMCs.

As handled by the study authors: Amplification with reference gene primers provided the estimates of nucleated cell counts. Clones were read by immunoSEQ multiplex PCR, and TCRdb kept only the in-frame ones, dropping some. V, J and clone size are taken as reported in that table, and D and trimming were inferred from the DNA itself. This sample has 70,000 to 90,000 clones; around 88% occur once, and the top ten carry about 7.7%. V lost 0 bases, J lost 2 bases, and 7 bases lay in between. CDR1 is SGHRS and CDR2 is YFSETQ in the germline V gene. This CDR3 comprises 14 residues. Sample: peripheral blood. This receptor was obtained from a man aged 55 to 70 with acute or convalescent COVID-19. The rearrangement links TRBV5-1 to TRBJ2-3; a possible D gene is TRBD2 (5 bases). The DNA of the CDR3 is TGCGCCAGCAGCTTGGAGGACTCCACAGATACGCAGTATTTT. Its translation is CASSLEDSTDTQYF.